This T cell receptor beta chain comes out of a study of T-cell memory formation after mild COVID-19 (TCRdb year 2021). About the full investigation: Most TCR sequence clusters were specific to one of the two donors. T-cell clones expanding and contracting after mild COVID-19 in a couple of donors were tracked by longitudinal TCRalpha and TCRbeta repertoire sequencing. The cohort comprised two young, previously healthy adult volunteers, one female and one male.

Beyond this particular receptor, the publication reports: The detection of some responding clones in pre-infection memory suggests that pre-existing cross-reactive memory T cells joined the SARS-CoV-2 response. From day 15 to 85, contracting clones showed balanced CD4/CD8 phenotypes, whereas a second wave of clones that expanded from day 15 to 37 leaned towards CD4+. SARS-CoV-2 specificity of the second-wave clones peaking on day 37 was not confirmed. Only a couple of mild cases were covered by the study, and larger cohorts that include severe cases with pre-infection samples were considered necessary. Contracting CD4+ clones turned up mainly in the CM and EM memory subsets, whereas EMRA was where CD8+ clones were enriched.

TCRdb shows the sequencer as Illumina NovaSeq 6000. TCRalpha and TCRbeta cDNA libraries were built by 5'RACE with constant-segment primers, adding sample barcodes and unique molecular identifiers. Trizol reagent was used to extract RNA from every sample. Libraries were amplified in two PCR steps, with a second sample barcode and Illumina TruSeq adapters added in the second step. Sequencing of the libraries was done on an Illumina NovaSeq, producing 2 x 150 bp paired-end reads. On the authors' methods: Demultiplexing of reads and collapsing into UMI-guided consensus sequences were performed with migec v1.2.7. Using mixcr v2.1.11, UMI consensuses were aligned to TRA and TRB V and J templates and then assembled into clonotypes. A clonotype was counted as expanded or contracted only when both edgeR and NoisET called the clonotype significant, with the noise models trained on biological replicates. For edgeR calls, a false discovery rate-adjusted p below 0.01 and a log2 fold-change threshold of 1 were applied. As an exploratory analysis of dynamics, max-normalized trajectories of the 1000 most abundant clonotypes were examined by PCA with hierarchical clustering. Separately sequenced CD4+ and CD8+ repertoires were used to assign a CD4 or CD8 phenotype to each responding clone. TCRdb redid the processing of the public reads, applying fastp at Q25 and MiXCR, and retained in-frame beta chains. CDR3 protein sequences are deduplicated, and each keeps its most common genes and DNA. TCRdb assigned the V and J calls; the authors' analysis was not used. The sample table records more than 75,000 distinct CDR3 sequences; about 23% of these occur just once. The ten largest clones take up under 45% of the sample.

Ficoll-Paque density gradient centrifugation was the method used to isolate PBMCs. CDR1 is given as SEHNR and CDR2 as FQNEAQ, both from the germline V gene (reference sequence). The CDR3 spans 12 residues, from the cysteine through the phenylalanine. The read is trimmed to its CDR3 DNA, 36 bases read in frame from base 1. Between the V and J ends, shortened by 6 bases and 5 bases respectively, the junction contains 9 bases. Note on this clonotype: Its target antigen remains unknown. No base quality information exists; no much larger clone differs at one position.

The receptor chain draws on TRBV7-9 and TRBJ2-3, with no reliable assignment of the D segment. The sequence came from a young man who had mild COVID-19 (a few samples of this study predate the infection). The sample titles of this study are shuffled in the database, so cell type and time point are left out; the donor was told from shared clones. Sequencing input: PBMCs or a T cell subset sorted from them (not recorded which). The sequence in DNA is TGTGCCAGCAGGACAACGGGAGATACGCAGTATTTT. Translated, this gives CASRTTGDTQYF.